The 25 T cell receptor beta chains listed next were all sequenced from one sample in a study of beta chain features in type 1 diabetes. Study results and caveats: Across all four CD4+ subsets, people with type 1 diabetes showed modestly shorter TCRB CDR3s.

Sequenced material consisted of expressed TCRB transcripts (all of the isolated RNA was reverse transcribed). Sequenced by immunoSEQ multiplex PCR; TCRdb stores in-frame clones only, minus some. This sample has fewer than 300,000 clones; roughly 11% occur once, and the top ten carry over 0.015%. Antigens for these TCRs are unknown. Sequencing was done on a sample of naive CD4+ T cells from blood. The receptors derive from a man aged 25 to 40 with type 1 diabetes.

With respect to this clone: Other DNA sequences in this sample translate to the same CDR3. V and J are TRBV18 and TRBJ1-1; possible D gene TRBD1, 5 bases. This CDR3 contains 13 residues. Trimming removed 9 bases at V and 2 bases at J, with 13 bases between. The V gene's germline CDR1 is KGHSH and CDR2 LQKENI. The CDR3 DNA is TGTGCCAGTTCGACGACAGTTAACACTGAAGCTTTCTTT. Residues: CASSTTVNTEAFF. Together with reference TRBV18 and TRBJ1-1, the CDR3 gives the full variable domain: NAGVMQNPRHLVRRRGQEARLRCSPMKGHSHVYWYRQLPEEGLKFMVYLQKENIIDESGMPKERFSAEFPKEGPSILRIQQVVRGDSAAYFCASSTTVNTEAFFGQGTRLTVV.

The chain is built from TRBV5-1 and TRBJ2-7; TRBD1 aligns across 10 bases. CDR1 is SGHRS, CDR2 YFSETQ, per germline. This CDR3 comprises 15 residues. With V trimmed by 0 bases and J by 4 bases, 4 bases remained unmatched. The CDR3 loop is CASSLAWDRGYEQYF. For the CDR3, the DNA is TGCGCCAGCAGCTTGGCCTGGGACAGGGGTTACGAGCAGTACTTC.

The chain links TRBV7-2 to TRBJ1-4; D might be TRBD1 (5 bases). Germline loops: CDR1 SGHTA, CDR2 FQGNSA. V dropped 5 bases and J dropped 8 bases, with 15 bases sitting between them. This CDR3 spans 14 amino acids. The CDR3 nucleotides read TGTGCCAGCAGCCTTGGGGGAGGTCAGGAAAAACTGTTTTTT. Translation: CASSLGGGQEKLFF.

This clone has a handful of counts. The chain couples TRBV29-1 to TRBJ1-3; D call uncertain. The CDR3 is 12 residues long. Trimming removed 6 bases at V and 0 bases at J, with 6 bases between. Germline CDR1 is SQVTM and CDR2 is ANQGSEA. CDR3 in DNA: TGCAGCGTATGGAGCTCTGGAAACACCATATATTTT. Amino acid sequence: CSVWSSGNTIYF. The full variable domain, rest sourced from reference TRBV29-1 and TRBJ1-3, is SAVISQKPSRDICQRGTSLTIQCQVDSQVTMMFWYRQQPGQSLTLIATANQGSEATYESGFVIDKFPISRPNLTFSTLTVSNMSPEDSSIYLCSVWSSGNTIYFGEGSWLTVV.

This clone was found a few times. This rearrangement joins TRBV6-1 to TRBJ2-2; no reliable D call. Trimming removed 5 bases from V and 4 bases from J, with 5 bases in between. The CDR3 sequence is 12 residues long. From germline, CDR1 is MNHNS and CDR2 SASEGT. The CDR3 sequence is CASSRLTGELFF. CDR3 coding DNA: TGTGCCAGCAGTCGACTCACCGGGGAGCTGTTTTTT.

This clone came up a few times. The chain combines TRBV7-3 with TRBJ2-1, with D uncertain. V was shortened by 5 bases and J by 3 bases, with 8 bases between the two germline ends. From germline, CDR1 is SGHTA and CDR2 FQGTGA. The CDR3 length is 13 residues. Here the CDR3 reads CASSTSNYNEQFF. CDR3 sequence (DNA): TGTGCCAGCAGCACCTCTAACTACAATGAGCAGTTCTTC.

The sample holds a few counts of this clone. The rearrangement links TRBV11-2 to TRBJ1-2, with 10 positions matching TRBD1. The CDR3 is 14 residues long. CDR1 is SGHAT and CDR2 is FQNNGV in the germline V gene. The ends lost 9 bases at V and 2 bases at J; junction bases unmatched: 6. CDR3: CASRDRGGNYGYTF. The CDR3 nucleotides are TGTGCCAGTCGGGACAGGGGAGGGAACTATGGCTACACCTTC.

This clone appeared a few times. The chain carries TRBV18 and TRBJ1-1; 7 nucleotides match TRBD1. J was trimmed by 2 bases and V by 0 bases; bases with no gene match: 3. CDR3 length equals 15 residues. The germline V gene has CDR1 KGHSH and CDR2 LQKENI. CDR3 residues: CASSPPNRGNTEAFF. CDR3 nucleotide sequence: TGTGCCAGCTCACCACCCAACAGGGGAAACACTGAAGCTTTCTTT.

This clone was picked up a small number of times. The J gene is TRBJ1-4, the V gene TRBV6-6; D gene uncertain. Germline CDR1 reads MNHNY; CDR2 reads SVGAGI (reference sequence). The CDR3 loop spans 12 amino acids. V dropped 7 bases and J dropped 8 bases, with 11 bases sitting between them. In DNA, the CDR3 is TGTGCCAGCAATGTCCGGAGGGAAAAACTGTTTTTT. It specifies CASNVRREKLFF.

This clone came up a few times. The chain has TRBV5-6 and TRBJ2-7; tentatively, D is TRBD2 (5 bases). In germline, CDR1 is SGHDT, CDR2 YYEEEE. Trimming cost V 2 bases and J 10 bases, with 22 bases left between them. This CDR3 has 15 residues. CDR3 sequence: CASSFHRVVGVQQYF. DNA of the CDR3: TGTGCCAGCAGCTTCCACCGTGTGGTGGGAGTTCAACAGTACTTC.

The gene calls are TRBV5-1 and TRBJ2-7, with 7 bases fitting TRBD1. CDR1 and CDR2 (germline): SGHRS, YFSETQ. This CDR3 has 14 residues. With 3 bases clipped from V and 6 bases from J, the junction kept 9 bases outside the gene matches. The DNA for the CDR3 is TGCGCCAGCAGCTCGAGTCGACAGGGTCGCGAGCAGTACTTC. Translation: CASSSSRQGREQYF.

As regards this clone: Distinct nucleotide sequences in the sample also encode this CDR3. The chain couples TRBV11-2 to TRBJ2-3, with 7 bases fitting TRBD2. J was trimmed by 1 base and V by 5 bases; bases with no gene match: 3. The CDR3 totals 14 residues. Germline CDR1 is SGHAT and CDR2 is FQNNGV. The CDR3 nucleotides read TGTGCCAGCAGCCCGGGGGGTGGCACAGATACGCAGTATTTT. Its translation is CASSPGGGTDTQYF.

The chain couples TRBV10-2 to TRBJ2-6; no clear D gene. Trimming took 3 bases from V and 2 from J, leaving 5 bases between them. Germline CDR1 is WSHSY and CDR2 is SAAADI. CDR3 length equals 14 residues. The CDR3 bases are TGCGCCAGCAGTGACACTGCTGGGGCCAACGTCCTGACTTTC. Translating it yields CASSDTAGANVLTF.

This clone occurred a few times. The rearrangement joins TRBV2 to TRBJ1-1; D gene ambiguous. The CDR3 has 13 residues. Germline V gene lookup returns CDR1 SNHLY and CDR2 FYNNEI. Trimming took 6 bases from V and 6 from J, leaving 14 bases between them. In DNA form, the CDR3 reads TGTGCCAGCAGCTTTAAGGGAGGCGCTGAAGCTTTCTTT. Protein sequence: CASSFKGGAEAFF.

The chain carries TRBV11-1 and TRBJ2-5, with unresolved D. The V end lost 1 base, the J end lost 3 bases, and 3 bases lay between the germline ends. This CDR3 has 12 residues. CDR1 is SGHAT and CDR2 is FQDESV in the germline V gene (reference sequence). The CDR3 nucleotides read TGTGCCAGCAGCTTAGGCGAAGAGACCCAGTACTTC. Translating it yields CASSLGEETQYF. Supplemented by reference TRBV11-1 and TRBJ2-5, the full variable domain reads EAEVAQSPRYKITEKSQAVAFWCDPISGHATLYWYRQILGQGPELLVQFQDESVVDDSQLPKDRFSAERLKGVDSTLKIQPAELGDSAMYLCASSLGEETQYFGPGTRLLVL.

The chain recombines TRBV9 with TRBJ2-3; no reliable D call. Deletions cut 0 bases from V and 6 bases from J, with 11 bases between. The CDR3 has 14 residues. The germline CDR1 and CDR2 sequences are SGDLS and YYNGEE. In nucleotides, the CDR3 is TGTGCCAGCAGCGTAGACGGTCCCGGGGATACGCAGTATTTT. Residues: CASSVDGPGDTQYF.

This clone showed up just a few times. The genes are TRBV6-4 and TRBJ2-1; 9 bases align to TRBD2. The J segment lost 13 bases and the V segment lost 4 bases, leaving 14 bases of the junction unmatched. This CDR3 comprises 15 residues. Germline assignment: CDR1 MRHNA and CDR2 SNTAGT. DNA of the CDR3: TGTGCCAGCAGTGTCACTAGCGGGTTTTGGAGTCGTCAGTTCTTC. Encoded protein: CASSVTSGFWSRQFF.

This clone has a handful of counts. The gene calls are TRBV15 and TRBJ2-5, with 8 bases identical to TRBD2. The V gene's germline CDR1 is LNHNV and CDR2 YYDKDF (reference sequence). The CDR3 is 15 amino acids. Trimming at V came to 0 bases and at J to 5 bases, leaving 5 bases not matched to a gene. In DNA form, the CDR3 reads TGTGCCACCAGCAGAGATAGGGCTAGCGGGGAGACCCAGTACTTC. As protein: CATSRDRASGETQYF. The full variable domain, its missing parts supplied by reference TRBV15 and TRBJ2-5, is DAMVIQNPRYQVTQFGKPVTLSCSQTLNHNVMYWYQQKSSQAPKLLFHYYDKDFNNEADTPDNFQSRRPNTSFCFLDIRSPGLGDTAMYLCATSRDRASGETQYFGPGTRLLVL.

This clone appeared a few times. In DNA, the CDR3 is TGCGCCAGCAGCCAAGATCTCCGGGGAAATCAGCCCCAGCATTTT. It codes for CASSQDLRGNQPQHF. J is TRBJ1-5 and V is TRBV4-1; D remains ambiguous. Germline V CDR1 and CDR2: MGHRA, YSYEKL. V was trimmed by 0 bases and J by 4 bases, leaving 10 bases between them. This CDR3 region has 15 residues.

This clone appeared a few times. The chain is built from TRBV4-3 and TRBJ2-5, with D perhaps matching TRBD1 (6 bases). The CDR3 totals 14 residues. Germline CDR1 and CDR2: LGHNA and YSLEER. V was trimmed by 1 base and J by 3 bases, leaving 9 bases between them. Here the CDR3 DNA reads TGCGCCAGCAGCCAAGCGGACAGAAAAGAGACCCAGTACTTC. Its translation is CASSQADRKETQYF.

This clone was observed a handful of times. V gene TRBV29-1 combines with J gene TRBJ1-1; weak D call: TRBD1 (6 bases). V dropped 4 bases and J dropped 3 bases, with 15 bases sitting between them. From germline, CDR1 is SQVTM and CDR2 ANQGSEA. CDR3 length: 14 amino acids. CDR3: CSVVGRQADTEAFF. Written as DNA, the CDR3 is TGCAGCGTTGTCGGTAGACAGGCGGACACTGAAGCTTTCTTT. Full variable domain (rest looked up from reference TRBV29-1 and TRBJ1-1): SAVISQKPSRDICQRGTSLTIQCQVDSQVTMMFWYRQQPGQSLTLIATANQGSEATYESGFVIDKFPISRPNLTFSTLTVSNMSPEDSSIYLCSVVGRQADTEAFFGQGTRLTVV.

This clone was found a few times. CDR3 residues: CASSVQGGYEQYF. DNA for the CDR3: TGTGCCAGCAGTGTTCAGGGGGGCTACGAGCAGTACTTC. The chain has TRBV6-1 and TRBJ2-7, with a possible D match to TRBD1 (7 bases). The CDR3 sequence is 13 residues long. V was clipped by 4 bases and J by 3 bases, with 10 bases between them. Germline CDR1 MNHNS, CDR2 SASEGT.

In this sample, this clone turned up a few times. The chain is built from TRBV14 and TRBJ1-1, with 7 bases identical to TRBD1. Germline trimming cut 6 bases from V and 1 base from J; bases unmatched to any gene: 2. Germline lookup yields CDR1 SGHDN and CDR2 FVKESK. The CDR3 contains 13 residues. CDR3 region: CASRDRWNTEAFF. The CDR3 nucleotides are TGTGCCAGCAGGGACAGGTGGAACACTGAAGCTTTCTTT.

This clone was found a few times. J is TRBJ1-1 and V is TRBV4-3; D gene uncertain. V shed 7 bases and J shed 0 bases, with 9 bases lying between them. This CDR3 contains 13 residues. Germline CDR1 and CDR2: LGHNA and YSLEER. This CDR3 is CASKKNMNTEAFF. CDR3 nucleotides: TGCGCCAGCAAAAAGAACATGAACACTGAAGCTTTCTTT.

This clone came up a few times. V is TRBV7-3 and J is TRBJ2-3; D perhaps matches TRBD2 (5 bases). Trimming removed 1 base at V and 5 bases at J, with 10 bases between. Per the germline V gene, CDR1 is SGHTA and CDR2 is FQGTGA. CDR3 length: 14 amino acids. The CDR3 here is CASSLSGPRDTQYF. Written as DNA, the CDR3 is TGTGCCAGCAGCTTAAGCGGGCCAAGAGATACGCAGTATTTT.